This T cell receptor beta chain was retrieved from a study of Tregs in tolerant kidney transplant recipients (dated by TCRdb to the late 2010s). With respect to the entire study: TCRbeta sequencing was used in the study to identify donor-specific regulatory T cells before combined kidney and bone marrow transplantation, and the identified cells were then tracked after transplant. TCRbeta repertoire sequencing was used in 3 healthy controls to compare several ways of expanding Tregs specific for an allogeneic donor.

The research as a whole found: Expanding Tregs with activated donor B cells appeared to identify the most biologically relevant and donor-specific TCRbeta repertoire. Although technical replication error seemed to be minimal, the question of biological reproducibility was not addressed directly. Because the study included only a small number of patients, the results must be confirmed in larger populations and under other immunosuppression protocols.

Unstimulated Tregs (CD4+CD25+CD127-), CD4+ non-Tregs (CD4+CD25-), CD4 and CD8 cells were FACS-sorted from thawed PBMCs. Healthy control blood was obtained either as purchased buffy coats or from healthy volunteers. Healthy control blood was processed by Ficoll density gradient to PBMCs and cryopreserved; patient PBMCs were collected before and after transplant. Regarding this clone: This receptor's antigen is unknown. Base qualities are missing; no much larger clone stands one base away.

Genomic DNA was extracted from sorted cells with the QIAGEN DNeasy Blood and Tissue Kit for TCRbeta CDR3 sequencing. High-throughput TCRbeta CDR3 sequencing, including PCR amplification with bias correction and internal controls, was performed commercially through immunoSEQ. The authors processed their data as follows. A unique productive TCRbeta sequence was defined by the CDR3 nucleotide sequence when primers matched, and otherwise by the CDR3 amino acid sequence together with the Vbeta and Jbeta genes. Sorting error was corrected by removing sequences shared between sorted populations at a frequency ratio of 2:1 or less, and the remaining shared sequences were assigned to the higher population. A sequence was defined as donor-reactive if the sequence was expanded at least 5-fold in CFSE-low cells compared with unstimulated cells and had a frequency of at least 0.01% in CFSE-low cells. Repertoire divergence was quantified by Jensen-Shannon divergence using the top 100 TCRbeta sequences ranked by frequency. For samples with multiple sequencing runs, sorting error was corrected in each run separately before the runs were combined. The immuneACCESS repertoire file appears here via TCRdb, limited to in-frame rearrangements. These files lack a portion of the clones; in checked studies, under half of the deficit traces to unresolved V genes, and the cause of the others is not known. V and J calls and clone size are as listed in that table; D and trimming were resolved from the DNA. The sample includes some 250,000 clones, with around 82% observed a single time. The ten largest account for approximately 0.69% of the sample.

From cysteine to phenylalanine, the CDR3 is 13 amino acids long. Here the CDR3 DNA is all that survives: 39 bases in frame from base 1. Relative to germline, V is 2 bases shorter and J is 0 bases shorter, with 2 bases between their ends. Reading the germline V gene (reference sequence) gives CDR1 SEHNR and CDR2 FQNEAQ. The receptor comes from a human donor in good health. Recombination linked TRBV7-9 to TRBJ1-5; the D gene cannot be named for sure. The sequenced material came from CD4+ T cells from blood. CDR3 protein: CASSLNSNQPQHF. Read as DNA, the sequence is TGTGCCAGCAGCTTAAATAGCAATCAGCCCCAGCATTTT.